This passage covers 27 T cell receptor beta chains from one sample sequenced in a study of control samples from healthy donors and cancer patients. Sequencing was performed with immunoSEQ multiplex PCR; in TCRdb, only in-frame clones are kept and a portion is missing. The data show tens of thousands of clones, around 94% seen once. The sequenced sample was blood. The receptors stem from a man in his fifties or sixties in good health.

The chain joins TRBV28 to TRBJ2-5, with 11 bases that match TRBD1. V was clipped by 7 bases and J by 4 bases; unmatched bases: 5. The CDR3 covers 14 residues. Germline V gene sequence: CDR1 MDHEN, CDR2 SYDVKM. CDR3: CASTRTGGLETQYF. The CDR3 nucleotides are TGTGCCAGCACCCGGACAGGGGGCTTAGAGACCCAGTACTTC.

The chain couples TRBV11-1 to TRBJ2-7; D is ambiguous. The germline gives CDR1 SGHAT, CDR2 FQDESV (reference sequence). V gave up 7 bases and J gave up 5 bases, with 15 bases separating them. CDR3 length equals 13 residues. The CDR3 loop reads CASKSAPWNEQYF. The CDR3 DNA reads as TGTGCCAGCAAGTCGGCACCGTGGAACGAGCAGTACTTC.

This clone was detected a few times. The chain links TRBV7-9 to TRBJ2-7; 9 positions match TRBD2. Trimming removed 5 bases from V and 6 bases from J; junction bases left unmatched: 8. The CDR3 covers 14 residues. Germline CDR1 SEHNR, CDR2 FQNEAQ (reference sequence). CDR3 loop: CASSPSGRPLEQYF. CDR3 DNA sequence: TGTGCCAGCAGCCCAAGCGGGAGGCCCCTCGAGCAGTACTTC.

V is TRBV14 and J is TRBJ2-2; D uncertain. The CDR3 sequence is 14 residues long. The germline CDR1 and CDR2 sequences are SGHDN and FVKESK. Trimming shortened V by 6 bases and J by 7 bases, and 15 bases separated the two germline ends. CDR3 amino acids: CASSPRLTGGELFF. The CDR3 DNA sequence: TGTGCCAGCAGTCCAAGGCTCACTGGCGGGGAGCTGTTTTTT.

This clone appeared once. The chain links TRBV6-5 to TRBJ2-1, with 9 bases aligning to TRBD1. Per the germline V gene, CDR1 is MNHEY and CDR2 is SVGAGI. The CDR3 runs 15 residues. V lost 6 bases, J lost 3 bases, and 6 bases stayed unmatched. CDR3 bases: TGTGCCAGCAGCCCCGGGACAGGGTTCTACAATGAGCAGTTCTTC. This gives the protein CASSPGTGFYNEQFF.

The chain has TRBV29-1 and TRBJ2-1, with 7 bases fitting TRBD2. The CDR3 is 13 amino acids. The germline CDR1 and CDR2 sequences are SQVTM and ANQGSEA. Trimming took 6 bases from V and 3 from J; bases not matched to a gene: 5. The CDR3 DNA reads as TGCAGCGTCCGAGGCGGGGGCTACAATGAGCAGTTCTTC. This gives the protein CSVRGGGYNEQFF.

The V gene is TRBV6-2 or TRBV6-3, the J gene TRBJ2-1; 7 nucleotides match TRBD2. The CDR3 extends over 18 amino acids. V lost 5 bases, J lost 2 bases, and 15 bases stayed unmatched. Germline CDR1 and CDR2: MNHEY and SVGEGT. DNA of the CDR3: TGTGCCAGCAGTACCTTTTACCCCTCTAGCGGTACCTACAATGAGCAGTTCTTC. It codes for CASSTFYPSSGTYNEQFF.

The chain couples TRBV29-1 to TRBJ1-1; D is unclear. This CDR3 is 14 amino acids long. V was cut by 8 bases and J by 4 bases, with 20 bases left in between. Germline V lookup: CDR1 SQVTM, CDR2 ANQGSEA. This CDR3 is CSSGLGSVGTEAFF. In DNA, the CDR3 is TGCAGCTCTGGGCTGGGAAGTGTGGGCACTGAAGCTTTCTTT.

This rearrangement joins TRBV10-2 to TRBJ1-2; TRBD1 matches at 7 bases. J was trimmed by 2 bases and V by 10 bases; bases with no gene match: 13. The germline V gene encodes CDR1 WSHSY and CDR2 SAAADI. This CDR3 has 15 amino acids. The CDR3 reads CATKGEGGANYGYTF. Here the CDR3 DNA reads TGCGCCACCAAAGGGGAAGGGGGCGCGAACTATGGCTACACCTTC.

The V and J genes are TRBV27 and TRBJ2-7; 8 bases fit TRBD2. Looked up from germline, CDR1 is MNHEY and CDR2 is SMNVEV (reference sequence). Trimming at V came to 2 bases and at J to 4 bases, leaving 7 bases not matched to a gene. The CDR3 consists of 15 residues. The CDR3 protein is CASSLGLAALYEQYF. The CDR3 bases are TGTGCCAGCAGTTTAGGACTAGCCGCACTGTACGAGCAGTACTTC.

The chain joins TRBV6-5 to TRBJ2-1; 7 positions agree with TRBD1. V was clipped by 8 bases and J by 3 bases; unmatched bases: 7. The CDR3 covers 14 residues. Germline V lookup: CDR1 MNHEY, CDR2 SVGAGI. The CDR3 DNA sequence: TGTGCCAGCCTCATGGGACAGTACTACAATGAGCAGTTCTTC. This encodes CASLMGQYYNEQFF.

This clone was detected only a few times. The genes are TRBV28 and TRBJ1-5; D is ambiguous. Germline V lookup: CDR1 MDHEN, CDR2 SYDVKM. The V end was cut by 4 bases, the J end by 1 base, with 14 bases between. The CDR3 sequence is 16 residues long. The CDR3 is CASSSYAPGSNQPQHF. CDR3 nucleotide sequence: TGTGCCAGCAGTTCTTACGCTCCTGGGAGCAATCAGCCCCAGCATTTT.

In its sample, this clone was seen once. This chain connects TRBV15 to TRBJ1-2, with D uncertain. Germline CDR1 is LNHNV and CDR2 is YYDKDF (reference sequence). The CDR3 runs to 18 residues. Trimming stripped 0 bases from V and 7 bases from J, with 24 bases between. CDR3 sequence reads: CATSRDGGQPEPMGGYTF. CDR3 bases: TGTGCCACCAGCAGAGATGGAGGCCAACCTGAGCCAATGGGTGGCTACACCTTC. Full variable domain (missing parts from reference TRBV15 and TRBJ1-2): DAMVIQNPRYQVTQFGKPVTLSCSQTLNHNVMYWYQQKSSQAPKLLFHYYDKDFNNEADTPDNFQSRRPNTSFCFLDIRSPGLGDTAMYLCATSRDGGQPEPMGGYTFGSGTRLTVV.

The CDR3 protein is CASSSRDRGWAEAFF. The CDR3 nucleotides are TGTGCCAGCAGCTCGAGAGACAGGGGGTGGGCTGAAGCTTTCTTT. This chain connects TRBV5-4 to TRBJ1-1; 9 nucleotides line up with TRBD1. There are 15 residues in the CDR3. Trimming took 3 bases from V and 6 from J; bases not matched to a gene: 9. In germline, CDR1 is SGHNT, CDR2 YYREEE (reference sequence). Looking up the rest from reference TRBV5-4 and TRBJ1-1 gives the full variable domain: ETGVTQSPTHLIKTRGQQVTLRCSSQSGHNTVSWYQQALGQGPQFIFQYYREEENGRGNFPPRFSGLQFPNYSSELNVNALELDDSALYLCASSSRDRGWAEAFFGQGTRLTVV.

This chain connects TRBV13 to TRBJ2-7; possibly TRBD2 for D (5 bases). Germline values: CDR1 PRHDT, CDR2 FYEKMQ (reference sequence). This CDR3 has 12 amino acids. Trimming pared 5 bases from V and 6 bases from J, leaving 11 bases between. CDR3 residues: CASSVLGVEQYF. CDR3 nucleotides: TGTGCCAGCAGCGTCCTCGGGGTCGAGCAGTACTTC.

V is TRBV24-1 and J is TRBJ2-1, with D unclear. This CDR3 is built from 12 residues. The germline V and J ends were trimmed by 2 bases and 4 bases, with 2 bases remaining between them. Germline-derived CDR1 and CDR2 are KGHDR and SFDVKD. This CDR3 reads CATSDWYNEQFF. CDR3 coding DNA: TGTGCCACCAGTGATTGGTACAATGAGCAGTTCTTC.

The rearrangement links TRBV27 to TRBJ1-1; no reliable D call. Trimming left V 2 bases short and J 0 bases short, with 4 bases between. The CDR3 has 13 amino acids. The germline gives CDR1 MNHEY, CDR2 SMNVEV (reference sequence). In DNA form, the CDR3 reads TGTGCCAGCAGTTTACTAGTGAACACTGAAGCTTTCTTT. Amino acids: CASSLLVNTEAFF.

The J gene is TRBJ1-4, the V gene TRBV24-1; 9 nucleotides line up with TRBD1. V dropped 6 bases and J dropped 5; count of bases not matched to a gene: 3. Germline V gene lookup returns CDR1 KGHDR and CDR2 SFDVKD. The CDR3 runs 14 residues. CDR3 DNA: TGTGCCACCAGTAGGGGACAGGGCAATGAAAAACTGTTTTTT. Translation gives CATSRGQGNEKLFF.

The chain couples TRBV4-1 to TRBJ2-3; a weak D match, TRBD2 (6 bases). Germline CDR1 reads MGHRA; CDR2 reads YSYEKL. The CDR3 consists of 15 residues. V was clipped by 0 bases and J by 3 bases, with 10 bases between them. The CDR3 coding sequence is TGCGCCAGCAGCCAAGAACCGGGAGAGACAGATACGCAGTATTTT. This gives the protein CASSQEPGETDTQYF.

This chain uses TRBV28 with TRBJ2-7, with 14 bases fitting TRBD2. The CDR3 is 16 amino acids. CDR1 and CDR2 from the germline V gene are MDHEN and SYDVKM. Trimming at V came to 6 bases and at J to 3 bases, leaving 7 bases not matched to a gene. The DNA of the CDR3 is TGTGCCAGCAGAGTATACGGGACTAGCGGGAGCTACGAGCAGTACTTC. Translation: CASRVYGTSGSYEQYF.

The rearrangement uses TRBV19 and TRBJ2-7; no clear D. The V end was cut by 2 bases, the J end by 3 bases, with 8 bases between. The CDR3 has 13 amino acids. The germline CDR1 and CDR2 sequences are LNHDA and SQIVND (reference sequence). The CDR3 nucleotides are TGTGCCAGTAGTATAAACAGAGACTACGAGCAGTACTTC. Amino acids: CASSINRDYEQYF.

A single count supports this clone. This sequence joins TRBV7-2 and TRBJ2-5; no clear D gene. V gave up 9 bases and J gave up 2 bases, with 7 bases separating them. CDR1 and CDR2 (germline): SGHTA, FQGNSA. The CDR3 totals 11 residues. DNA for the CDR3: TGTGCCAGTAGGCGGCAAGAGACCCAGTACTTC. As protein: CASRRQETQYF.

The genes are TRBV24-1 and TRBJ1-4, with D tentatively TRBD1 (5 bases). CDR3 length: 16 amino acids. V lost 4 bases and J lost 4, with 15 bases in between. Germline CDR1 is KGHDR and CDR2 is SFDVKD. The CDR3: CATSDPRGSSNEKLFF. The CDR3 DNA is TGTGCCACCAGTGACCCCCGGGGCAGCAGTAATGAAAAACTGTTTTTT.

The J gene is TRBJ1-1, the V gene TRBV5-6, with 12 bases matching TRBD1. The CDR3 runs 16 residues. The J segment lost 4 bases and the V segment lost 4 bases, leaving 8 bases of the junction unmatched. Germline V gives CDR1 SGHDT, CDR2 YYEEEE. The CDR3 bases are TGTGCCAGCAGCCCCCTCCCGGGACAGGGGGCCACTGAAGCTTTCTTT. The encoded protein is CASSPLPGQGATEAFF.

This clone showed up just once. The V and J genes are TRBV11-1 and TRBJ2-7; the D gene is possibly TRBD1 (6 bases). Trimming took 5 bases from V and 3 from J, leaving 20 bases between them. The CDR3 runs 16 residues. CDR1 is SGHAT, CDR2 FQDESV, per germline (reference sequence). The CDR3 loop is CASSQTGTRTFYEQYF. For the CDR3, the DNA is TGTGCCAGCAGCCAAACCGGGACACGGACCTTCTACGAGCAGTACTTC.

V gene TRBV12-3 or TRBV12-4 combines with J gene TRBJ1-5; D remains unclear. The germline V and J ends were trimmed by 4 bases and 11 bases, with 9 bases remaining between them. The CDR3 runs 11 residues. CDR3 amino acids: CASSSTQTQHF. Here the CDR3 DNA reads TGTGCCAGCAGTTCAACGCAGACCCAGCATTTT.

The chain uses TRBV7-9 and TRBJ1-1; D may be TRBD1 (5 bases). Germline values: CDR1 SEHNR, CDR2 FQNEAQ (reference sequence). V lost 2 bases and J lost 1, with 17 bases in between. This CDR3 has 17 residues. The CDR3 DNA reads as TGTGCCAGCAGCTTACTGGCGGGGGGTTTCGGGAACACTGAAGCTTTCTTT. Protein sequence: CASSLLAGGFGNTEAFF. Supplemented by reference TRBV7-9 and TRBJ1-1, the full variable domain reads DTGVSQNPRHKITKRGQNVTFRCDPISEHNRLYWYRQTLGQGPEFLTYFQNEAQLEKSRLLSDRFSAERPKGSFSTLEIQRTEQGDSAMYLCASSLLAGGFGNTEAFFGQGTRLTVV.